The TCR beta chain described here comes from a study of cytomegalovirus exposure and HLA in healthy donors. Whole-study findings and limits: Several of the most significant clusters appeared linked to common viral pathogens, based on a later analysis. Trimming of TCR beta V- and J-genes showed a link, identified in a later analysis, to a missense DCLRE1C variant.

Vbeta (60) and Jbeta (13) primers were used in the PCR. The table came from immunoSEQ multiplex PCR; TCRdb's copy has only in-frame clones and leaves some out. The sample has 150,000 or so clones; around 82% are singletons. This CDR3 region has 16 residues. CDR1 and CDR2 (germline): KGHSH, LQKENI. The V end lost 3 bases, the J end lost 5 bases, and 14 bases lay between the germline ends. Of note for this clone: What it recognizes is unknown.

The TCR originated in a man in his fifties in good health and CMV-seronegative. J is TRBJ1-6 and V is TRBV18, with a weak D call TRBD1 (5 bases). Sequenced sample: PBMCs. Written as DNA, the CDR3 is TGTGCCAGCTCACCGAGTGTGTCAGGGAATAATTCACCCCTCCACTTT. Its protein product is CASSPSVSGNNSPLHF.